This entry describes one T cell receptor (beta chain). Its antigen is not identified. These data belong to a study of T-cell memory formation after mild COVID-19. Study-level points and caveats: Day 37-peaking second-wave clones had unconfirmed SARS-CoV-2 specificity. Certain responding clones were present in pre-infection memory, suggesting participation of cross-reactive memory.

The CDR3 runs to 15 residues. Germline trimming cut 2 bases from V and 5 bases from J; bases unmatched to any gene: 9. With constant-segment primers, 5'RACE yielded cDNA libraries of TCR alpha and TCR beta that carried sample barcodes and UMIs. MiXCR, applied by TCRdb to the 5' RACE reads, yields one record per CDR3 protein. This table has 190,000 or so distinct CDR3 sequences, about 20% appearing once. Sequenced: PBMCs or a T cell subset sorted from them (not recorded which). The chain carries TRBV12-3 or TRBV12-4 and TRBJ2-7, with 7 bases aligning to TRBD1. This TCR was recovered from an adult woman who had mild COVID-19 (a few samples of this study predate the infection). Cell type and time point are not known. The CDR3 DNA reads TGTGCCAGCAGTTTATTCCCGACAGGGTCCCACGAGCAGTACTTC. This encodes CASSLFPTGSHEQYF.